The rows below give T cell receptor beta chains drawn from one sample of a study of T cell clones after liver transplantation. The repertoire was sequenced with immunoSEQ multiplex PCR; TCRdb's copy has only in-frame clones and lacks some. Of 50,000 to 55,000 clones listed, roughly 74% are singletons. The sequencing used CD4+ T cells from blood, collected around 54 months after liver transplant. These receptors all come from a human patient who received a liver transplant. Some T cells may trace back to the graft donor. Each CDR3 is given with its conserved first and last residue. Fields, in order: V gene, D gene, CDR3 protein. A D gene is named only where the DNA matches it firmly.

TRBV6-5,-,CASSPGTTIYF
TRBV19,TRBD1,CASSSQGADEGQPQHF
TRBV4-1,TRBD1,CASSQPLKHRGGTDTQYF
TRBV28,-,CASSPPANTEAFF
TRBV5-4,TRBD2,CASSLGSGTSEIQRTQYF
TRBV7-2,-,CASSRRRNTEAFF
TRBV5-6,-,CASSLAGTTYSNQPQHF
TRBV28,-,CASTLATVNSPLHF
TRBV6-6,-,CASSYHPSGNTIYF
TRBV11-2,-,CASSLEGREIEKLFF
TRBV18,TRBD1,CASSRQGEEKLFF
TRBV20-1,-,CSALSYNEQFF
TRBV5-4,TRBD1,CASSPDREWEKLFF
TRBV5-6,-,CASSSPGLSTSTDTQYF
TRBV6-5,-,CASTRAGALYEQYF
TRBV6-1,TRBD1,CASSLRDRDEQFF
TRBV6-1,TRBD2,CASSELAGGLNEQFF
TRBV9,TRBD1,CASSVGTANTEAFF
TRBV28,-,CASSFRRQYYGYTF
TRBV9,-,CASSPQTVTYEQYF
TRBV6-5,-,CASSSTGNNSPLHF
TRBV11-2,-,CASSEGVNEKLFF
TRBV6-4,-,CASSDQPTGELFF
TRBV19,-,CASSTTIGELFF
TRBV10-1,-,CASSPVRLGTGELFF
TRBV7-9,-,CASSLDSGANTEAFF
TRBV6-1,-,CASRPSGTWGYTF
TRBV4-1,-,CASSQGSPLESYEQYF
TRBV6-6,-,CASRLFGNSPLHF
TRBV7-8,-,CASSPNRDSPLHF
TRBV2,-,CAAKGNTEAFF
TRBV10-1,-,CASKASGTDTQYF
TRBV7-3,TRBD2,CASSLIGAALGGGARETQYF
TRBV12-2,-,CASRPGGGREQYF
TRBV6-1,-,CASSASRHGYTF